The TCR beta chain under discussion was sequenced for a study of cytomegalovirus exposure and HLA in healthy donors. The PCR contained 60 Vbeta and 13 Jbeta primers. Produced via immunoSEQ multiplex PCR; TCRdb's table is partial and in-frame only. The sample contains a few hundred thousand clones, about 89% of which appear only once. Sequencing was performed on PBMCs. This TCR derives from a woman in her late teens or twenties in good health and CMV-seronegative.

CDR3 bases: TGTGCCAGCAGTGACCGGGGACTAGCGGGAGCGAATGAGCAGTTCTTC. It yields the protein CASSDRGLAGANEQFF. This chain links TRBV6-1 with TRBJ2-1, with 14 bases matching TRBD2. The V gene end was trimmed by 3 bases and the J gene end by 7 bases; junction bases not matched to a gene: 5. This CDR3 has 16 amino acids. Germline CDR1 is MNHNS and CDR2 is SASEGT.